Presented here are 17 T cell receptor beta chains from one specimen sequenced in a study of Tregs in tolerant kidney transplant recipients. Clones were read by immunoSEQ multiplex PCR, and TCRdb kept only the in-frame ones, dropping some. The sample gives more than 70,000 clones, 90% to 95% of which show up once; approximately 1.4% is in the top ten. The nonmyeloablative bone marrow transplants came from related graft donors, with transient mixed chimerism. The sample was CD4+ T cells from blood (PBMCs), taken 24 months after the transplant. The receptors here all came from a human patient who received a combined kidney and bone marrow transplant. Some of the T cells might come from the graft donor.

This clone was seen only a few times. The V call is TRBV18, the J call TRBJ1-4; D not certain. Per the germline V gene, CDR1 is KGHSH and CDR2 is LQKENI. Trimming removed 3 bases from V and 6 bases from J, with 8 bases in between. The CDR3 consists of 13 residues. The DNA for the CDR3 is TGTGCCAGCTCACCGAAAACGGATGAAAAACTGTTTTTT. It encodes CASSPKTDEKLFF.

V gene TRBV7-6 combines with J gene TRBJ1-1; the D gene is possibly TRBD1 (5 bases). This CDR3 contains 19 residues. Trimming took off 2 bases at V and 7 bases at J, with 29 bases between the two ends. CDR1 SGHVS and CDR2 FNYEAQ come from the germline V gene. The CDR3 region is CASSLKAVRKRNLGGEAFF. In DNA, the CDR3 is TGTGCCAGCAGCTTAAAAGCGGTTAGGAAAAGAAACCTGGGGGGTGAAGCTTTCTTT.

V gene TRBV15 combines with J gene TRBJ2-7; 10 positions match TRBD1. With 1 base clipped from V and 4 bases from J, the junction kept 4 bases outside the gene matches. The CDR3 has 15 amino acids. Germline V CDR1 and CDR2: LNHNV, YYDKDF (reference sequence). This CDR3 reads CATSRAGQGQYEQYF. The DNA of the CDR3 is TGTGCCACCAGCAGAGCGGGACAGGGGCAGTACGAGCAGTACTTC.

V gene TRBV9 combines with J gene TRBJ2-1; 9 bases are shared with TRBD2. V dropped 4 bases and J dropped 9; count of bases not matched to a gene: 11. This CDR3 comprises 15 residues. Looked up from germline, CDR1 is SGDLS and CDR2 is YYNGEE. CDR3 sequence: CASSPLISGSVEQFF. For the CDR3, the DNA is TGTGCCAGCAGCCCCCTTATTAGCGGGAGTGTTGAGCAGTTCTTC.

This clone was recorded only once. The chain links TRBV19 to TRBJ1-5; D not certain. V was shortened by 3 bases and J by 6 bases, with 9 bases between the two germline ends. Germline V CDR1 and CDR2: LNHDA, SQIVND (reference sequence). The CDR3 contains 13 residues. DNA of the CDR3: TGTGCCAGTAGTATCGGGAAGGGTCAGCCCCAGCATTTT. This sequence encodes CASSIGKGQPQHF.

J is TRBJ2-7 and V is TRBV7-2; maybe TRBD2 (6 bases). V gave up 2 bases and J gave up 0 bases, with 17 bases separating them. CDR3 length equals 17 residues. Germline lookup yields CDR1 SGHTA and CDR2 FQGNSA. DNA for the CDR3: TGTGCCAGCAGCTTAATGGTGATACGGGAGTTCTCCTACGAGCAGTACTTC. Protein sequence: CASSLMVIREFSYEQYF.

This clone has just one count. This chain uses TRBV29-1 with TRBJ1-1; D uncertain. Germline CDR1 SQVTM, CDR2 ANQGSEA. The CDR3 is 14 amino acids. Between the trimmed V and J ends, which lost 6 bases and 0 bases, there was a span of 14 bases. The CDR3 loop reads CSVWGFGMNTEAFF. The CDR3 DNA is TGCAGCGTGTGGGGTTTCGGGATGAACACTGAAGCTTTCTTT.

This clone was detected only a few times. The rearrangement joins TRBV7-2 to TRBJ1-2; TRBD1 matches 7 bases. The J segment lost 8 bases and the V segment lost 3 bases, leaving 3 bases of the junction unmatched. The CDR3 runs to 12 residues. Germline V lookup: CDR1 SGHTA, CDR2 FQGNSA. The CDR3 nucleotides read TGTGCCAGCAGCTTGACAGGGATAGGCTACACCTTC. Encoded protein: CASSLTGIGYTF.

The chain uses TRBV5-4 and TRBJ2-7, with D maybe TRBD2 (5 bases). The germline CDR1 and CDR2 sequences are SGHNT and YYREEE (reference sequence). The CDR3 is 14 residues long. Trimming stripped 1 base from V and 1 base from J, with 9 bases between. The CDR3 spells CASSLSGFSYEQYF. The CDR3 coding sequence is TGTGCCAGCAGCTTGAGCGGCTTTTCCTACGAGCAGTACTTC.

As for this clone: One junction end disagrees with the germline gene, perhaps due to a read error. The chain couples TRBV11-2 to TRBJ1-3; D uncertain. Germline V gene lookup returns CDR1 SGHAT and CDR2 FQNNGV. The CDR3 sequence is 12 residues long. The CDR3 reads CASSSSRNTIYF. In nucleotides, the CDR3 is TGTGCCAGCAGCTCCTCTAGAAACACCATATATTTT.

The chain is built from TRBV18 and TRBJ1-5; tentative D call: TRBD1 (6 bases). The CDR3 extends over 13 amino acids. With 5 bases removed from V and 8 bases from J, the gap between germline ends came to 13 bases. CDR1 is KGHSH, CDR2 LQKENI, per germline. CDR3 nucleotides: TGTGCCAGCTCAGCAGGGGAGTTGAAGCCCCAGCATTTT. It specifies CASSAGELKPQHF.

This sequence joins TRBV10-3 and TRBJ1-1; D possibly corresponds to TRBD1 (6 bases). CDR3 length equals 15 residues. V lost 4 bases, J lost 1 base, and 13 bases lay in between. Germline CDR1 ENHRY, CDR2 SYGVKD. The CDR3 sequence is CAISGQDLGNTEAFF. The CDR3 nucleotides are TGTGCCATCAGTGGACAGGACTTGGGGAACACTGAAGCTTTCTTT.

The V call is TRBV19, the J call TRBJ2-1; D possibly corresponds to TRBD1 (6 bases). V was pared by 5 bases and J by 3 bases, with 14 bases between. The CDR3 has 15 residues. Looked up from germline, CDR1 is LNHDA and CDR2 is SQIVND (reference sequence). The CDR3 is CASSLTGTYYNEQFF. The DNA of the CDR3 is TGTGCCAGTAGTTTAACAGGGACGTACTACAATGAGCAGTTCTTC.

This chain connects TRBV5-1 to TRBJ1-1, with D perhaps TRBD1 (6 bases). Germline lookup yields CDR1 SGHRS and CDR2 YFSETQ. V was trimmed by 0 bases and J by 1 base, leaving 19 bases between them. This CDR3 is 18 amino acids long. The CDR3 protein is CASSLGLSTAGANTEAFF. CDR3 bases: TGCGCCAGCAGCTTGGGTCTCAGTACGGCGGGGGCGAACACTGAAGCTTTCTTT.

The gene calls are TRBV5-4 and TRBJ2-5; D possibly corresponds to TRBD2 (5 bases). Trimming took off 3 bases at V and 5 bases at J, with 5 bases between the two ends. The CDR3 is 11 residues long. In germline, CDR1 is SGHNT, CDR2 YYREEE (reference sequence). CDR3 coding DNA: TGTGCCAGCAGCTCGGGGGAGACCCAGTACTTC. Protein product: CASSSGETQYF.

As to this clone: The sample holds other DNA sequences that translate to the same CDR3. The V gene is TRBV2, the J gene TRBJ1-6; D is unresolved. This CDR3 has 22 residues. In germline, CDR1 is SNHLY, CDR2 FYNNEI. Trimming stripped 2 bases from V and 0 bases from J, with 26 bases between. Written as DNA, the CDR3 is TGTGCCAGCAGTGAAAGACGCCAGGCACCTTTGACGTCAAGCTCCTATAATTCACCCCTCCACTTT. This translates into CASSERRQAPLTSSSYNSPLHF.

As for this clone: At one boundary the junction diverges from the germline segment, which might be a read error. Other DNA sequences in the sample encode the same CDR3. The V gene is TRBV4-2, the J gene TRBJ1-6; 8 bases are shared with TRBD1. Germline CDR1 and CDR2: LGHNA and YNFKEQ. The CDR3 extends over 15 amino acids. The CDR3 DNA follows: TGTGCCAGCAGCCAACAGCGGACAGGGAATTCCCCCCTCCACTTT. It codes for CASSQQRTGNSPLHF.